Below, 29 T cell receptor beta chains from the same sample are listed, as sequenced in a study of T-cell memory formation after mild COVID-19. A single record per CDR3 protein comes from TCRdb applying MiXCR to the 5' RACE reads. The repertoire holds roughly 47,000 distinct CDR3 sequences, with approximately 6.6% as singletons. Source material: PBMCs or a T cell subset sorted from them (not recorded which). The receptors stem from a man younger than 35 who had mild COVID-19 (a few samples of this study predate the infection). Cell type and time point are not known.

The chain recombines TRBV5-4 with TRBJ2-1; 9 bases match TRBD1. Germline assignment: CDR1 SGHNT and CDR2 YYREEE (reference sequence). The CDR3 loop spans 15 amino acids. Trimming took 4 bases from V and 5 from J; bases not matched to a gene: 7. CDR3 nucleotides: TGTGCCAGCAGCAAGGGACAGGGCGGCAACAATGAGCAGTTCTTC. Protein product: CASSKGQGGNNEQFF.

The chain combines TRBV6-2 or TRBV6-3 with TRBJ1-2; no clear D. The length of the CDR3 is 14 residues. Germline V gene sequence: CDR1 MNHEY, CDR2 SVGEGT. With 5 bases removed from V and 9 bases from J, the gap between germline ends came to 19 bases. The CDR3, as DNA: TGTGCCAGCAGTCTGGACCGAAGGAGCGGGAGCTACACCTTC. Its translation is CASSLDRRSGSYTF.

J is TRBJ1-2 and V is TRBV5-1, with D possibly matching TRBD1 (5 bases). The germline CDR1 and CDR2 sequences are SGHRS and YFSETQ. The CDR3 sequence is 14 residues long. V lost 0 bases and J lost 8, with 14 bases in between. In DNA, the CDR3 is TGCGCCAGCAGCTTGGACGCCACGGGACGGGGCTACACCTTC. Translating it yields CASSLDATGRGYTF.

This clonotype was seen repeatedly, ten times or more. The chain carries TRBV15 and TRBJ2-7; 12 nucleotides agree with TRBD1. Germline V gives CDR1 LNHNV, CDR2 YYDKDF (reference sequence). V gave up 5 bases and J gave up 5 bases; unmatched junction bases: 10. This CDR3 region has 16 residues. The CDR3, as DNA: TGTGCCACCAGCGGGGGACAGGGGGCTTCATTCAACGAGCAGTACTTC. Translated, it gives CATSGGQGASFNEQYF. The whole variable domain, remainder taken from reference TRBV15 and TRBJ2-7, is DAMVIQNPRYQVTQFGKPVTLSCSQTLNHNVMYWYQQKSSQAPKLLFHYYDKDFNNEADTPDNFQSRRPNTSFCFLDIRSPGLGDTAMYLCATSGGQGASFNEQYFGPGTRLTVT.

The gene calls are TRBV20-1 and TRBJ1-5; no clear D gene. V lost 3 bases, J lost 4 bases, and 10 bases lay in between. The CDR3 spans 13 residues. Per the germline V gene, CDR1 is DFQATT and CDR2 is SNEGSKA (reference sequence). The CDR3 nucleotides are TGCAGTGCTAGTCGGAGTTTGAATCAGCCCCAGCATTTT. Translated: CSASRSLNQPQHF.

The CDR3 DNA is TGCGCCAGCAGCCTAGATAGGGGGGCGCCCTACGAGCAGTACTTC. Amino acids: CASSLDRGAPYEQYF. This chain connects TRBV4-3 to TRBJ2-7, with D perhaps being TRBD1 or TRBD2 (6 bases each). Germline V gene lookup returns CDR1 LGHNA and CDR2 YSLEER. V lost 4 bases to trimming and J lost 2 bases, with 15 bases between them. The CDR3 is 15 residues long.

This sequence joins TRBV25-1 and TRBJ1-6; TRBD1 agrees at 9 bases. CDR3 length: 15 amino acids. The V segment lost 3 bases and the J segment 8 bases; nucleotides outside the gene matches: 5. Per germline, CDR1 MGHDK and CDR2 SYGVNS. DNA for the CDR3: TGTGCCAGCAGTGAGATGACAGGGGGATATTCACCCCTCCACTTT. Translating it yields CASSEMTGGYSPLHF.

This clonotype was found a few times. The chain combines TRBV6-6 with TRBJ1-5; perhaps TRBD1 as D (5 bases). Germline V lookup: CDR1 MNHNY, CDR2 SVGAGI (reference sequence). The CDR3 is 15 residues long. V was cut by 6 bases and J by 0 bases, with 12 bases left in between. The CDR3 loop is CASRDRGDSNQPQHF. The CDR3 DNA follows: TGTGCCAGCAGGGACCGAGGGGATAGCAATCAGCCCCAGCATTTT.

This clonotype was seen repeatedly, ten times or more. The V and J genes are TRBV18 and TRBJ2-3; no firm D call. V was clipped by 1 base and J by 2 bases, with 4 bases between them. Germline V gives CDR1 KGHSH, CDR2 LQKENI. The CDR3 has 13 residues. The CDR3 protein is CASSPRHTDTQYF. The CDR3 DNA reads TGTGCCAGCTCACCACGACACACAGATACGCAGTATTTT.

The chain's CDR3 is CAITSDRNQPQHF. DNA for the CDR3: TGTGCCATCACCTCCGACAGAAATCAGCCCCAGCATTTT. V and J are TRBV10-3 and TRBJ1-5; D is perhaps TRBD1 (5 bases). Trimming removed 7 bases at V and 4 bases at J, with 11 bases between. Germline CDR1 reads ENHRY; CDR2 reads SYGVKD. This CDR3 region has 13 residues.

V usage is TRBV12-3 or TRBV12-4 and J usage is TRBJ1-6; D unclear. This CDR3 contains 15 residues. The V end lost 2 bases, the J end lost 6 bases, and 11 bases lay between the germline ends. CDR3 in amino acids: CASSLRQVLNSPLHF. CDR3 in DNA: TGTGCCAGCAGTTTAAGGCAGGTCCTTAATTCACCCCTCCACTTT.

V is TRBV11-1 and J is TRBJ2-4; D could derive from TRBD1 or TRBD2 (6 bases each). The CDR3 length is 14 residues. The V end lost 5 bases, the J end lost 7 bases, and 15 bases lay between the germline ends. CDR1 SGHAT and CDR2 FQDESV come from the germline V gene (reference sequence). For the CDR3, the DNA is TGTGCCAGCAGCCCGTACGGGGGCGGGAACATTCAGTACTTC. Protein product: CASSPYGGGNIQYF.

This clonotype was seen repeatedly, ten times or more. The chain is built from TRBV5-8 and TRBJ2-1, with no clear D. V lost 5 bases and J 4 bases, leaving 4 bases between the germline ends. The CDR3 sequence is 11 residues long. Germline loops: CDR1 SGHTS, CDR2 YDEGEE. For the CDR3, the DNA is TGTGCCAGCAGGGGGTACAATGAGCAGTTCTTC. Translating it yields CASRGYNEQFF.

V usage is TRBV2 and J usage is TRBJ1-1; TRBD1 agrees at 9 bases. The CDR3 runs 13 residues. Germline V lookup: CDR1 SNHLY, CDR2 FYNNEI. The junction had 2 bases not matched to a gene; V was cut back by 4 bases and J by 5 bases. The CDR3 loop reads CASSGDRETEAFF. CDR3 coding DNA: TGTGCCAGCAGTGGGGACAGGGAGACTGAAGCTTTCTTT. The variable domain in full, completed from reference TRBV2 and TRBJ1-1, reads EPEVTQTPSHQVTQMGQEVILRCVPISNHLYFYWYRQILGQKVEFLVSFYNNEISEKSEIFDDQFSVERPDGSNFTLKIRSTKLEDSAMYFCASSGDRETEAFFGQGTRLTVV.

This clonotype was seen repeatedly, ten times or more. The chain links TRBV12-3 or TRBV12-4 to TRBJ1-6; D is undetermined. With 5 bases removed from V and 11 bases from J, the gap between germline ends came to 10 bases. CDR3 length: 12 residues. The CDR3 reads CASSNPPAPLHF. The CDR3 DNA is TGTGCCAGCAGTAACCCACCCGCACCCCTCCACTTT.

This clonotype was recorded a few times. This sequence joins TRBV14 and TRBJ1-4; TRBD1 aligns across 10 bases. The germline gives CDR1 SGHDN, CDR2 FVKESK. The CDR3 totals 15 residues. V gave up 4 bases and J gave up 4 bases; unmatched junction bases: 3. In DNA, the CDR3 is TGTGCCAGCAGCCGCTGGGACAGGGGTAATGAAAAACTGTTTTTT. It specifies CASSRWDRGNEKLFF.

This clonotype was seen a handful of times. The chain is built from TRBV12-3 or TRBV12-4 and TRBJ2-1; 7 bases line up with TRBD2. CDR3 size: 16 residues. V was clipped by 6 bases and J by 0 bases; unmatched bases: 8. The CDR3 DNA sequence: TGTGCCAGCAGAACGGGGGGAAGAGGCTCCTACAATGAGCAGTTCTTC. Translation gives CASRTGGRGSYNEQFF.

This clonotype was found many times. DNA for the CDR3: TGTGCCAGCACCAACACAGATACGCAGTATTTT. As protein: CASTNTDTQYF. The rearrangement uses TRBV12-3 or TRBV12-4 and TRBJ2-3; no clear D. V was clipped by 7 bases and J by 2 bases, with 4 bases between them. The CDR3 loop spans 11 amino acids.

This clonotype was observed many times. The rearrangement links TRBV12-3 or TRBV12-4 to TRBJ2-2, with D uncertain. V was cut by 9 bases and J by 4 bases, with 9 bases left in between. The CDR3 totals 12 residues. CDR3 amino acids: CASSRGTGELFF. In DNA, the CDR3 is TGTGCCAGTTCTCGCGGCACCGGGGAGCTGTTTTTT.

This clonotype was seen many times. This chain connects TRBV6-2 or TRBV6-3 to TRBJ2-7; 8 bases line up with TRBD1. The CDR3 totals 14 residues. Germline loops: CDR1 MNHEY, CDR2 SVGEGT. The V gene end was trimmed by 6 bases and the J gene end by 3 bases; junction bases not matched to a gene: 7. The CDR3 coding sequence is TGTGCCAGCAGCCCCGACAGGGGAGGCTACGAGCAGTACTTC. Translating gives CASSPDRGGYEQYF.

The V and J genes are TRBV7-2 and TRBJ1-1; weak D call: TRBD1 (5 bases). Trimming stripped 1 base from V and 4 bases from J, with 13 bases between. The CDR3 totals 15 residues. Germline lookup yields CDR1 SGHTA and CDR2 FQGNSA. The CDR3 protein is CASSLGHRGSTEAFF. CDR3 coding DNA: TGTGCCAGCAGCTTAGGACACCGGGGGAGCACTGAAGCTTTCTTT.

This clonotype was counted only a few times. The chain combines TRBV20-1 with TRBJ1-3; D is unclear. Germline V gene sequence: CDR1 DFQATT, CDR2 SNEGSKA (reference sequence). V gave up 2 bases and J gave up 2 bases, with 16 bases separating them. The CDR3 runs to 16 residues. The CDR3 coding sequence is TGCAGTGCTAGAAAGACTGTCGAGGACCCTGGAAACACCATATATTTT. This translates into CSARKTVEDPGNTIYF.

This clonotype was recorded a few times. The rearrangement joins TRBV28 to TRBJ1-4, with 7 bases matching TRBD1. CDR1 and CDR2 (germline): MDHEN, SYDVKM. V shed 6 bases and J 7 bases; nucleotides not matched to a gene: 11. This CDR3 comprises 15 residues. This CDR3 is CASREDPYRGEKLFF. The DNA for the CDR3 is TGTGCCAGCAGGGAAGATCCATACAGGGGTGAAAAACTGTTTTTT.

This clonotype appeared a few times. The chain is built from TRBV7-2 and TRBJ2-3; TRBD1 matches at 9 bases. After removal of 4 bases from V and 4 bases from J, the junction contained 3 bases not matched to a gene. Germline lookup yields CDR1 SGHTA and CDR2 FQGNSA. There are 14 residues in the CDR3. CDR3 nucleotide sequence: TGTGCCAGCAGCTGGGACAGGGTTTCAGATACGCAGTATTTT. Encoded protein: CASSWDRVSDTQYF.

This clonotype has just a few counts. This rearrangement joins TRBV9 to TRBJ2-7, with D unresolved. The CDR3 runs 13 residues. CDR1 is SGDLS and CDR2 is YYNGEE in the germline V gene. The ends were cut back, 2 bases at V and 7 bases at J, with 13 bases in the middle. This CDR3 is CASSVLAPLEQYF. CDR3 bases: TGTGCCAGCAGCGTTTTAGCTCCTTTGGAGCAGTACTTC.

This clonotype appeared a few times. The CDR3 spells CASRPDTREQYF. For the CDR3, the DNA is TGTGCCAGCAGACCCGACACCCGCGAGCAGTACTTC. The chain recombines TRBV6-5 with TRBJ2-7; D not certain. This CDR3 spans 12 amino acids. Per germline, CDR1 MNHEY and CDR2 SVGAGI. Trimming cost V 6 bases and J 6 bases, with 12 bases left between them.

This clonotype was seen repeatedly, ten times or more. V usage is TRBV10-3 and J usage is TRBJ2-7; no reliable D call. Germline CDR1 is ENHRY and CDR2 is SYGVKD. The CDR3 length is 13 residues. The V end lost 8 bases, the J end lost 0 bases, and 11 bases lay between the germline ends. The CDR3 is CAIARGPSYEQYV. CDR3 nucleotide sequence: TGTGCCATCGCCCGAGGCCCCTCCTACGAGCAGTACGTC.

For this clonotype: A much larger clonotype is one base distant, so this may be a read error. The chain is built from TRBV5-6 and TRBJ1-4; D is unclear. Germline V gene data show CDR1 as SGHDT and CDR2 as YYEEEE. This CDR3 is built from 15 residues. In DNA, the CDR3 is TGTGCCAACAGCTTGGTACTCGGGACTAATGAAAAACTGTTTTTT. It is translated as CANSLVLGTNEKLFF.

This clonotype was seen repeatedly, ten times or more. J is TRBJ2-1 and V is TRBV29-1, with D possibly TRBD1 on 5 matching bases. CDR1 and CDR2 from the germline V gene are SQVTM and ANQGSEA. The CDR3 has 14 residues. Deletions cut 4 bases from V and 3 bases from J, with 13 bases between. The CDR3 bases are TGCAGCGTTGGCCGACAGAATTTCTACAATGAGCAGTTCTTC. This encodes CSVGRQNFYNEQFF.